A single sample is the source of the 26 T cell receptor beta chains below, sequenced in a study of CD8 T cells in ankylosing spondylitis. Study-level results: Ankylosing spondylitis blood appeared to carry a characteristic TCR beta motif of eight or nine highly homologous variants.

Using its own MiXCR run on the 5' RACE reads, TCRdb lists one record per CDR3 protein. The sample has 750,000 to 850,000 distinct CDR3 sequences; 12% are singletons. Their cognate antigens are unknown. Material for sequencing was blood, either unsorted or a sorted T cell fraction (not recorded which). The receptors derive from a male donor with ankylosing spondylitis.

The J gene is TRBJ1-1, the V gene TRBV9, with D tentatively TRBD1 (5 bases). Germline V CDR1 and CDR2: SGDLS, YYNGEE. The CDR3 extends over 12 amino acids. The V end was cut by 0 bases, the J end by 12 bases, with 12 bases between. The CDR3 DNA reads TGTGCCAGCAGCGTAGCTGCCGGACAACCTTTCTTT. Protein: CASSVAAGQPFF.

The chain combines TRBV20-1 with TRBJ2-3; 9 positions match TRBD2. CDR3 length equals 15 residues. V gave up 3 bases and J gave up 5 bases; unmatched junction bases: 9. Germline V lookup: CDR1 DFQATT, CDR2 SNEGSKA (reference sequence). This CDR3 is CSARGAGGPQDTQYF. The DNA for the CDR3 is TGCAGTGCTAGGGGAGCGGGGGGCCCCCAAGATACGCAGTATTTT.

The CDR3 region is CASSQEGGVKHF. Here the CDR3 DNA reads TGTGCCAGCAGCCAAGAAGGCGGGGTAAAGCATTTT. This chain joins TRBV3-1 and TRBJ1-5; no clear D. Germline V gene lookup returns CDR1 LGHDT and CDR2 YNNKEL (reference sequence). V gave up 0 bases and J gave up 14 bases, with 11 bases separating them. This CDR3 region has 12 residues.

The sample holds a few counts of this clonotype. The rearrangement joins TRBV24-1 to TRBJ2-7; D remains unclear. The CDR3 has 13 amino acids. Trimming left V 4 bases short and J 5 bases short, with 11 bases between. Germline values: CDR1 KGHDR, CDR2 SFDVKD. Here the CDR3 reads CATSDQGRNEQYF. As DNA, the CDR3 is TGTGCCACCAGTGACCAAGGACGGAACGAGCAGTACTTC.

This clonotype was detected ten times or more. The V and J genes are TRBV30 and TRBJ1-1; D is unresolved. V shed 5 bases and J shed 0 bases, with 13 bases lying between them. The germline V gene encodes CDR1 GTSNPN and CDR2 SVGIG (reference sequence). The CDR3 length is 14 residues. The CDR3 DNA follows: TGTGCCTGGGGTCGGATTGACATGAACACTGAAGCTTTCTTT. It specifies CAWGRIDMNTEAFF.

V gene TRBV29-1 combines with J gene TRBJ2-5; 8 bases line up with TRBD1. The length of the CDR3 is 13 residues. Germline V CDR1 and CDR2: SQVTM, ANQGSEA. V lost 4 bases to trimming and J lost 4 bases; unmatched junction nucleotides: 5. Written as DNA, the CDR3 is TGCAGCGTTGTATATACAGGGGGAGAGACCCAGTACTTC. It specifies CSVVYTGGETQYF.

The rearrangement joins TRBV6-2 or TRBV6-3 to TRBJ2-5; D call uncertain. V lost 4 bases to trimming and J lost 1 base, with 10 bases between them. Germline V gene lookup returns CDR1 MNHEY and CDR2 SVGEGT. The CDR3 runs to 14 residues. As DNA, the CDR3 is TGTGCCAGCAGTTCTGACGGATTCCAAGAGACCCAGTACTTC. Its translation: CASSSDGFQETQYF.

The rearrangement uses TRBV7-8 and TRBJ2-1, with 13 bases lining up with TRBD2. CDR3 length: 13 amino acids. Germline V gene data show CDR1 as SGHVS and CDR2 as FQNEAQ. Unmatched junction bases numbered 4, after V lost 11 bases and J lost 6 bases. The CDR3 is CAGGLAGTNEQFF. The CDR3, as DNA: TGTGCCGGGGGACTAGCGGGAACCAATGAGCAGTTCTTC.

As DNA, the CDR3 is TGCGCCAGCAGCTCTTCCAGGGACGGCTGCACAGATACGCAGTATTTT. This gives the protein CASSSSRDGCTDTQYF. The rearrangement uses TRBV5-1 and TRBJ2-3; D assignment may be TRBD1 or TRBD2 (5 bases each). Between the trimmed V and J ends, which lost 3 bases and 1 base, there was a span of 15 bases. CDR1 is SGHRS and CDR2 is YFSETQ in the germline V gene. CDR3 length: 16 residues.

This chain connects TRBV6-5 to TRBJ2-2; no clear D. In germline, CDR1 is MNHEY, CDR2 SVGAGI. The CDR3 totals 16 residues. The germline V and J ends were trimmed by 1 base and 3 bases, with 12 bases remaining between them. The DNA for the CDR3 is TGTGCCAGCAGTTACTGGTTCGCAGGAGACACCGGGGAGCTGTTTTTT. Translated: CASSYWFAGDTGELFF.

This clonotype has only a few counts. V and J are TRBV20-1 and TRBJ2-2; D is possibly TRBD2 (6 bases). V lost 6 bases and J lost 5, with 16 bases in between. The CDR3 consists of 14 residues. The V gene's germline CDR1 is DFQATT and CDR2 SNEGSKA (reference sequence). CDR3 coding DNA: TGCAGTGCGGGCCCGGGAGACGGGACCGGGGAGCTGTTTTTT. Protein: CSAGPGDGTGELFF.

CDR3: CSAEPIAGGPAGQFF. CDR3 coding DNA: TGCAGTGCTGAACCCATAGCGGGAGGCCCGGCCGGGCAGTTCTTC. This sequence joins TRBV20-1 and TRBJ2-1; TRBD2 matches at 10 bases. The junction had 16 bases not matched to a gene; V was cut back by 5 bases and J by 12 bases. This CDR3 is 15 amino acids long. Germline loops: CDR1 DFQATT, CDR2 SNEGSKA (reference sequence).

J is TRBJ1-4 and V is TRBV11-2; TRBD1 agrees at 7 bases. Germline trimming cut 3 bases from V and 2 bases from J; bases unmatched to any gene: 3. Germline V gives CDR1 SGHAT, CDR2 FQNNGV. The CDR3 consists of 15 residues. The CDR3 coding sequence is TGTGCCAGCAGCTTCCAACAGGGGACTAATGAAAAACTGTTTTTT. Translation gives CASSFQQGTNEKLFF.

This clonotype has a handful of counts. The rearrangement uses TRBV4-2 and TRBJ1-1, with D hard to call. In germline, CDR1 is LGHNA, CDR2 YNFKEQ. This CDR3 has 15 amino acids. V gave up 7 bases and J gave up 0 bases, with 15 bases separating them. CDR3 residues: CASTRTLDMNTEAFF. The CDR3 nucleotides are TGTGCCAGCACCCGGACTCTAGATATGAACACTGAAGCTTTCTTT.

The rearrangement uses TRBV24-1 and TRBJ1-2, with 8 bases lining up with TRBD1. Losses at the gene ends were 4 bases for V and 6 bases for J; bases not matched to a gene: 9. The CDR3 is 15 amino acids. CDR1 KGHDR and CDR2 SFDVKD come from the germline V gene. The CDR3 DNA follows: TGTGCCACCAGTGACTGGGGGGACAGGCCCGATGGCTACACCTTC. It codes for CATSDWGDRPDGYTF.

This chain uses TRBV4-3 with TRBJ1-1; D gene ambiguous. Germline V gene lookup returns CDR1 LGHNA and CDR2 YSLEER. The CDR3 is 14 amino acids. The V and J ends lost 4 bases and 5 bases respectively, with 14 bases between them. The CDR3 DNA is TGCGCCAGCAGCCCTCCCGGACTGGAGACTGAAGCTTTCTTT. Protein: CASSPPGLETEAFF.

This clonotype appeared a few times. The chain joins TRBV4-2 to TRBJ2-7; TRBD1 is a possible D gene (6 bases). Trimming removed 4 bases from V and 3 bases from J, with 16 bases in between. The CDR3 consists of 15 residues. CDR1 is LGHNA, CDR2 YNFKEQ, per germline. CDR3 sequence reads: CASSPTGTRFYEQYF. CDR3 DNA sequence: TGTGCCAGCAGCCCCACCGGGACAAGGTTCTACGAGCAGTACTTC.

The chain combines TRBV20-1 with TRBJ2-7, with TRBD2 matching over 13 bases. Germline lookup yields CDR1 DFQATT and CDR2 SNEGSKA (reference sequence). The CDR3 is made up of 16 amino acids. The junction had 6 bases not matched to a gene; V was cut back by 0 bases and J by 4 bases. CDR3 in DNA: TGCAGTGCTAGAGATGGACTAGCGGGAGTTCAGTACGAGCAGTACTTC. Encoded protein: CSARDGLAGVQYEQYF.

This clonotype was observed a few times. DNA of the CDR3: TGTGCCAGCAGCCCGACACAAAATGGACGGGGCTACACCTTC. This translates into CASSPTQNGRGYTF. The rearrangement uses TRBV7-2 and TRBJ1-2; D is unclear. Germline V gene sequence: CDR1 SGHTA, CDR2 FQGNSA. The CDR3 totals 14 residues. V lost 5 bases to trimming and J lost 8 bases, with 18 bases between them.

The gene calls are TRBV21-1 and TRBJ2-3; the table gives TRBD1 as D, unverified against the DNA. TRBV21-1 is a known pseudogene. This CDR3 region has 14 residues. CDR3 region: CAIEGQGCTDTQYF. As DNA, the CDR3 is TGCGCCATAGAAGGACAGGGGTGCACAGATACGCAGTATTTT.

This clonotype was seen repeatedly, ten times or more. Relative to the germline gene, one junction end is altered; a read error may explain this. The rearrangement joins TRBV5-1 to TRBJ2-7; a weak D match, TRBD1 (5 bases). CDR1 SGHRS and CDR2 YFSETQ come from the germline V gene. The CDR3 runs to 13 residues. The CDR3 sequence: CASSLQGSYEQYF. The CDR3 DNA reads as TGTGCCAGCAGTTTGCAGGGCTCCTACGAGCAGTACTTC.

This clonotype was picked up a small number of times. The chain carries TRBV7-2 and TRBJ2-7, with D possibly being TRBD1 or TRBD2 (5 bases each). The CDR3 runs to 16 residues. With 5 bases removed from V and 4 bases from J, the gap between germline ends came to 21 bases. Looked up from germline, CDR1 is SGHTA and CDR2 is FQGNSA. CDR3 coding DNA: TGTGCCAGCAGCATGGGGGTTTCAGAATTTGGGTACGAGCAGTACTTC. This sequence encodes CASSMGVSEFGYEQYF. Full variable domain (rest looked up from reference TRBV7-2 and TRBJ2-7): GAGVSQSPSNKVTEKGKDVELRCDPISGHTALYWYRQSLGQGLEFLIYFQGNSAPDKSGLPSDRFSAERTGGSVSTLTIQRTQQEDSAVYLCASSMGVSEFGYEQYFGPGTRLTVT.

This rearrangement joins TRBV20-1 to TRBJ2-7; possibly TRBD1 for D (6 bases). Germline loops: CDR1 DFQATT, CDR2 SNEGSKA (reference sequence). The ends were cut back, 5 bases at V and 3 bases at J, with 14 bases in the middle. CDR3 length equals 13 residues. The CDR3 protein is CSAPGDNYYEQYF. As DNA, the CDR3 is TGCAGTGCTCCAGGGGATAACTACTACGAGCAGTACTTC.

This clonotype was detected ten times or more. J is TRBJ2-3 and V is TRBV12-3 or TRBV12-4, with no clear D. The CDR3 has 14 amino acids. V was cut by 2 bases and J by 2 bases, with 8 bases left in between. CDR3 loop: CASSLTLSTDTQYF. CDR3 in DNA: TGTGCCAGCAGTTTAACACTCTCCACAGATACGCAGTATTTT.

The J gene is TRBJ1-4, the V gene TRBV7-2; D call uncertain. The germline V gene encodes CDR1 SGHTA and CDR2 FQGNSA. Trimming stripped 1 base from V and 5 bases from J, with 11 bases between. The CDR3 contains 15 residues. The chain's CDR3 is CASSLVLGMNEKLFF. CDR3 nucleotides: TGTGCCAGCAGCTTAGTTCTGGGAATGAATGAAAAACTGTTTTTT.

The J gene is TRBJ2-7, the V gene TRBV6-1; TRBD2 might be the D (6 bases). The germline V gene has CDR1 MNHNS and CDR2 SASEGT. The CDR3 runs to 15 residues. Trimming pared 7 bases from V and 2 bases from J, leaving 18 bases between. Here the CDR3 reads CASTRAGTSTYEQYF. The CDR3 region has the DNA TGTGCCAGCACTCGGGCGGGGACGTCAACCTACGAGCAGTACTTC.